By proportion, the clone carrying this T cell receptor (beta chain) is medium-sized. Its antigen is still unknown. The CDR3 length is 14 residues. The ends lost 5 bases at V and 2 bases at J; junction bases unmatched: 6. Germline CDR1 SEHNR, CDR2 FQNEAQ (reference sequence). The sample comes from a study of T-cell memory formation after mild COVID-19. Overall study findings and caveats: Pre-infection memory already had some responding clones, implying cross-reactive memory joined.

TCRdb ran MiXCR on the 5' RACE reads and lists one entry per CDR3 protein. The repertoire holds tens of thousands of distinct CDR3 sequences, with around a quarter as singletons. The specimen sequenced was PBMCs or a T cell subset sorted from them (not recorded which). The chain uses TRBV7-9 and TRBJ2-7; 7 bases align to TRBD1. The receptor's source is a man younger than 30 who had mild COVID-19 (a few samples of this study predate the infection). Cell type and time point are not known. DNA for the CDR3: TGTGCCAGCAGCCCCCGGGACAGTACCTACGAGCAGTACTTC. It yields the protein CASSPRDSTYEQYF.